The clone carrying this T cell receptor beta chain was seen a few times. Amplification of TCR beta CDR3 regions was performed using RNA transcripts as template. A first-round RT-PCR of the TCR CDR3 used the HTBI primer set. TCRdb reprocessed the multiplex PCR reads with MiXCR, giving one entry per CDR3 protein. Of approximately 620,000 distinct CDR3 sequences detected, around 16% appear once; the ten largest clones hold roughly 3.3%. The data derive from a study of T cells in Graves' hyperthyroidism and ophthalmopathy. V trimming: 1 base; J trimming: 0 bases; junction bases outside the gene matches: 14. Germline V gene sequence: CDR1 DFQATT, CDR2 SNEGSKA (reference sequence). This CDR3 is built from 20 residues.

This receptor was taken from a woman in her thirties or forties with Graves' ophthalmopathy. This chain uses TRBV20-1 with TRBJ2-1; 11 bases match TRBD2. Sequencing was done on a sample of blood. CDR3 bases: TGCAGTGCTAGAGGGGCAGGGGCTAGCGGGAGGCTTTTCTCCTACAATGAGCAGTTCTTC. Translation gives CSARGAGASGRLFSYNEQFF.